The 13 T cell receptor beta chains reported below all come from one sample, sequenced in a study. The TRBV12-4/TRBJ1-2 clonotypes were amplified using barcode primers with ligated adaptors. TCRdb re-called the multiplex PCR reads with MiXCR, one entry per CDR3 protein. The table includes some 330 distinct CDR3 sequences, approximately 20% detected once. The sorted Tregs were CD4+CD25+CD127-/low cells. Sequenced sample: Tregs sorted from blood. The origin of the receptors is a female donor with breast cancer.

V usage is TRBV12-3 or TRBV12-4 and J usage is TRBJ1-2; D possibly corresponds to TRBD1 (6 bases). V dropped 6 bases and J dropped 2 bases, with 10 bases sitting between them. This CDR3 spans 13 amino acids. Written as DNA, the CDR3 is TGTGCCAGCAGACAGGGCCCCAACTATGGCTACACCTTC. Translation: CASRQGPNYGYTF.

This clonotype is labeled large. The rearrangement uses TRBV12-5 and TRBJ1-2; D gene ambiguous. The CDR3 length is 12 residues. The V end was cut by 7 bases, the J end by 8 bases, with 14 bases between. Germline V gives CDR1 LGHNT, CDR2 FRNRAP. DNA of the CDR3: TGTGCTAGTGTCGGTCCCGCCGGCGGCTACACCTTC. Protein: CASVGPAGGYTF.

This clonotype has only one observation. Written as DNA, the CDR3 is TGTGCCAGCACCCAGACAGGGAACTATGGCTACACCTTC. As protein: CASTQTGNYGYTF. The chain is built from TRBV12-3 or TRBV12-4 and TRBJ1-2, with 7 bases matching TRBD1. The CDR3 spans 13 residues. V was clipped by 7 bases and J by 2 bases; unmatched bases: 4.

This clonotype is labeled as large. This chain links TRBV12-3 or TRBV12-4 with TRBJ1-2; maybe TRBD1 (6 bases). V lost 5 bases, J lost 7 bases, and 14 bases lay in between. The CDR3 sequence is 13 residues long. DNA for the CDR3: TGTGCCAGCAGTCCTAACAGGGCTCGTGGCTACACCTTC. The encoded protein is CASSPNRARGYTF.

This clonotype was picked up a small number of times. No DNA is shown, since the ends of the CDR3 on it are uncertain; the CDR3 is the one TCRdb lists. The CDR3: CASSMPLRARRLDGYTF. The chain couples TRBV12-3 or TRBV12-4 to TRBJ1-2; TRBD1 reflects the table's D call only, with no check against the DNA. The CDR3 spans 17 amino acids, including both terminal residues.

In this sample, this clonotype is hyperexpanded. The chain employs TRBV12-5 and TRBJ1-2, with 7 bases that match TRBD1. The junction had 6 bases not matched to a gene; V was cut back by 4 bases and J by 4 bases. The germline CDR1 and CDR2 sequences are LGHNT and FRNRAP. The CDR3 loop spans 14 amino acids. CDR3 residues: CASGYGTDFYGYTF. In DNA form, the CDR3 reads TGTGCTAGTGGTTACGGGACAGACTTCTATGGCTACACCTTC.

This clonotype is categorized as hyperexpanded (1% or more). The chain joins TRBV12-3 or TRBV12-4 to TRBJ1-2; weak D call: TRBD1 (6 bases). This CDR3 has 15 amino acids. V lost 5 bases and J 2 bases, leaving 15 bases between the germline ends. For the CDR3, the DNA is TGTGCCAGCAGTCTCTCCTGGACAGCAAACTATGGCTACACCTTC. Protein sequence: CASSLSWTANYGYTF.

This clonotype is deemed medium-sized. The V call is TRBV12-3 or TRBV12-4, the J call TRBJ1-2; 10 bases map to TRBD1. This CDR3 has 13 amino acids. Unmatched junction bases numbered 7, after V lost 7 bases and J lost 8 bases. In DNA form, the CDR3 reads TGTGCCAGCACCTGGGACAGGGGACAAGGCTACACCTTC. This translates into CASTWDRGQGYTF.

This clonotype was observed a handful of times. The rearrangement links TRBV12-3 or TRBV12-4 to TRBJ1-2, with D perhaps matching TRBD1 (6 bases). Trimming left V 5 bases short and J 4 bases short, with 14 bases between. The CDR3 runs to 14 residues. The CDR3 sequence is CASSRSRGSYGYTF. As DNA, the CDR3 is TGTGCCAGCAGTCGGAGCAGGGGCTCCTATGGCTACACCTTC.

V gene TRBV12-3 or TRBV12-4 combines with J gene TRBJ1-2; possible D gene TRBD1, 5 bases. Trimming took 4 bases from V and 8 from J, leaving 11 bases between them. The CDR3 spans 12 residues. The CDR3 here is CASSSTGGGYTF. The CDR3 DNA is TGTGCCAGCAGTTCCACAGGAGGCGGCTACACCTTC.

CDR3 in amino acids: CASNLGTAYGYTF. As DNA, the CDR3 is TGTGCCAGCAATCTCGGGACAGCATATGGCTACACCTTC. This chain uses TRBV12-3 or TRBV12-4 with TRBJ1-2, with 7 positions matching TRBD1. CDR3 size: 13 residues. V shed 7 bases, J shed 5 bases, and the junction held 7 bases outside the gene matches.

By proportion, this clonotype is large. The gene calls are TRBV12-3 or TRBV12-4 and TRBJ1-2; D gene uncertain. V was shortened by 8 bases and J by 5 bases, with 15 bases between the two germline ends. CDR3 length: 13 residues. The CDR3 reads CASSPLIPYGYTF. The CDR3 coding sequence is TGTGCCAGCTCCCCTTTGATACCTTATGGCTACACCTTC.

The chain is built from TRBV12-3 or TRBV12-4 and TRBJ1-2; D is undetermined. The length of the CDR3 is 13 residues. V was clipped by 7 bases and J by 7 bases, with 16 bases between them. The CDR3, as DNA: TGTGCCAGCACCCCGCCCGTGGAGGTTGGCTACACCTTC. Translated, it gives CASTPPVEVGYTF.